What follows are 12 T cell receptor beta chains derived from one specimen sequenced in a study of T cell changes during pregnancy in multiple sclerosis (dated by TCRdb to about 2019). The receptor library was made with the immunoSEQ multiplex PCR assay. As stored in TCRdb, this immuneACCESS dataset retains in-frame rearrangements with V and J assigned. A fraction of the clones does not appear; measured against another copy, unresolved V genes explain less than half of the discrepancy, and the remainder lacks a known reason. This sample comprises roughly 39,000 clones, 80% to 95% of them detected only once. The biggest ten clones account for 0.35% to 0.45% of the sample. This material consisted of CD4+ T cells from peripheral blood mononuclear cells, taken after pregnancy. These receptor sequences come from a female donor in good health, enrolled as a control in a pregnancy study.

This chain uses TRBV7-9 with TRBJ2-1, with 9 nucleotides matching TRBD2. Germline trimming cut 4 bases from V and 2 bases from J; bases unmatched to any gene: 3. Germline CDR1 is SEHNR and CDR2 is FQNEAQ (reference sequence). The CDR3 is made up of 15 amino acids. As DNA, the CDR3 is TGTGCCAGCAGCTCGACTAGCGGAACCTACAATGAGCAGTTCTTC. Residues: CASSSTSGTYNEQFF.

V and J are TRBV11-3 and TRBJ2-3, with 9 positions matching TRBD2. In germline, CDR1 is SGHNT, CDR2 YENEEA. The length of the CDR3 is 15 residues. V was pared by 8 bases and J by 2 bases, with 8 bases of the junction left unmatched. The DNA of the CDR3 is TGTGCCAGCGCCCCTGGCGGGGGGGTCACAGATACGCAGTATTTT. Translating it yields CASAPGGGVTDTQYF.

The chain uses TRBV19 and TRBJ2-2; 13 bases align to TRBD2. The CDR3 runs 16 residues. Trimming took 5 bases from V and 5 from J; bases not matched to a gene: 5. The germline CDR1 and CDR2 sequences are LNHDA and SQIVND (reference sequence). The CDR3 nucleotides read TGTGCCAGTAGTCCCCGACTAGCGGGAGGAACCGGGGAGCTGTTTTTT. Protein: CASSPRLAGGTGELFF.

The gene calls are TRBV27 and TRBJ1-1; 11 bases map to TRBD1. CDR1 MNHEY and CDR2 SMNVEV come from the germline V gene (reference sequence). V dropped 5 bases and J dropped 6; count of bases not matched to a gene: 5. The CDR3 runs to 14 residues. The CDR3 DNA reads TGTGCCAGCAGTCGGACAGGGGGCGCCGCTGAAGCTTTCTTT. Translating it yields CASSRTGGAAEAFF.

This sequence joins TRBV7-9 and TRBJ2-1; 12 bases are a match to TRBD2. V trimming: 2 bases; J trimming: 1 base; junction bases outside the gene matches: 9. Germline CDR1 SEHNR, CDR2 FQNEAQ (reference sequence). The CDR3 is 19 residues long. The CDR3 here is CASSLRGLAGGQSYNEQFF. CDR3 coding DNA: TGTGCCAGCAGCTTAAGAGGGCTAGCGGGAGGGCAGTCCTACAATGAGCAGTTCTTC.

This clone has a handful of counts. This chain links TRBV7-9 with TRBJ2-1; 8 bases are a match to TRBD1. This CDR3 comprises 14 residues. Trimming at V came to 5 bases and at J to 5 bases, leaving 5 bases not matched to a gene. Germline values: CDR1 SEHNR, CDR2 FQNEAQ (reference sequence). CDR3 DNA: TGTGCCAGCAGCCAGGGGGCTAGCGACAATGAGCAGTTCTTC. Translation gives CASSQGASDNEQFF.

CDR3: CASSLVGLGSYNEQFF. DNA of the CDR3: TGCGCCAGCAGCCTGGTAGGACTAGGGTCCTACAATGAGCAGTTCTTC. The rearrangement joins TRBV5-1 to TRBJ2-1; 7 nucleotides line up with TRBD2. CDR1 is SGHRS, CDR2 YFSETQ, per germline. This CDR3 region has 16 residues. V shed 4 bases and J 1 base; nucleotides not matched to a gene: 8.

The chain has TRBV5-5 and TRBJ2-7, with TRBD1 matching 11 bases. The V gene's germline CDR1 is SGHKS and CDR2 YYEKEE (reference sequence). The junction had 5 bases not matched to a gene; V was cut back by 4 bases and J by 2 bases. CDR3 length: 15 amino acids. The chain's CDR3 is CASSGQGAGTYEQYF. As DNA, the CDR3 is TGTGCCAGCAGCGGACAGGGGGCTGGAACCTACGAGCAGTACTTC.

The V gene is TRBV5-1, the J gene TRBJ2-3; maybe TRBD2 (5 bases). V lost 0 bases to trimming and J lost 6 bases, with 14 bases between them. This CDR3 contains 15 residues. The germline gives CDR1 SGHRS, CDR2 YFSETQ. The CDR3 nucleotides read TGCGCCAGCAGCTTGGACGGGAATTCGGTGGATACGCAGTATTTT. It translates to CASSLDGNSVDTQYF.

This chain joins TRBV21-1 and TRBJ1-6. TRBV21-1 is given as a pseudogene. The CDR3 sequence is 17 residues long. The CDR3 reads CATHLQTAGVRNSPLHF. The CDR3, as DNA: TGTGCCACCCACCTCCAAACCGCGGGGGTTCGTAATTCACCCCTCCACTTT.

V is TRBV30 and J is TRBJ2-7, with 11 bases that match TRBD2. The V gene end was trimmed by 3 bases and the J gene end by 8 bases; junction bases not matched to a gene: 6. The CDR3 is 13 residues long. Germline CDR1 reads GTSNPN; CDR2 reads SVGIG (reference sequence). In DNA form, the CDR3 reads TGTGCCTGGAGCGGGTCTAGCGGGGGGAAGCAGTACTTC. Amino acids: CAWSGSSGGKQYF.

The CDR3 reads CASSVAPWGVQETQYF. The CDR3 nucleotides read TGTGCCAGCAGCGTAGCACCTTGGGGGGTTCAAGAGACCCAGTACTTC. This rearrangement joins TRBV9 to TRBJ2-5; D is perhaps TRBD2 (6 bases). This CDR3 contains 16 residues. Trimming shortened V by 0 bases and J by 2 bases, and 14 bases separated the two germline ends. Germline assignment: CDR1 SGDLS and CDR2 YYNGEE.